A selection of T cell receptor beta chains follows, all from one sample in a study of T cells in Graves' hyperthyroidism and ophthalmopathy. TCRdb re-called the multiplex PCR reads through MiXCR, storing one row per CDR3 protein. The sample contains some 340,000 distinct CDR3 sequences, about 13% of which appear only once. Sequencing input: blood. The receptors stem from a woman aged 40 to 50 with Graves' ophthalmopathy. Each CDR3 is given with its conserved first and last residue.

J gene | V gene | CDR3 protein
TRBJ1-3 | TRBV20-1 | CSAAGQGIFGNTIYF
TRBJ1-2 | TRBV6-1 | CASMNPTVRSDGYTF
TRBJ2-2 | TRBV18 | CASSPRTGLDTGELFF
TRBJ2-3 | TRBV7-6 | CASSPGDLGDTQYF
TRBJ2-1 | TRBV3-1 | CASSQGGEGEQFF
TRBJ2-1 | TRBV5-5 | CASSPHPWAGGPNEQFF
TRBJ2-7 | TRBV3-1 | CASSQEGREQYF
TRBJ1-2 | TRBV7-8 | CASSLTGRYGYTF
TRBJ1-5 | TRBV12-3/TRBV12-4 | CASSFSRAQPQHF
TRBJ1-1 | TRBV5-1 | CASTASGGGGRTEAFF
TRBJ1-5 | TRBV6-2/TRBV6-3 | CASSYAGLGQPQHF
TRBJ1-2 | TRBV4-2 | CASSQGGTDYGYTF
TRBJ2-7 | TRBV6-1 | CASSRGGGTSYEQYF
TRBJ1-2 | TRBV29-1 | CSGGPLNYGYTF
TRBJ2-1 | TRBV12-3/TRBV12-4 | CASSFSMNSQPRAEQFF
TRBJ2-6 | TRBV20-1 | CSARVRGTGPSGANVLTF
TRBJ2-2 | TRBV24-1 | CATRGRANNTGELFF
TRBJ2-7 | TRBV6-1 | CASSGLAGQFSYEQYF
TRBJ2-1 | TRBV24-1 | CATSDPTGEGYNEQFF
TRBJ2-1 | TRBV18 | CASYHRDSNEQFF
TRBJ2-7 | TRBV6-2/TRBV6-3 | CASSYASPREEQYF
TRBJ1-2 | TRBV6-1 | CASRQDFYGYTF
TRBJ2-1 | TRBV12-3/TRBV12-4 | CASSLAGVINEQFF
TRBJ2-2 | TRBV19 | CASSIRANTGELFF
TRBJ2-2 | TRBV7-3 | CASSLRCIQRTLNTGELFF
TRBJ1-1 | TRBV12-5 | CASGTHRYTEASF
TRBJ2-2 | TRBV6-6 | CASSYSYAGELFF
TRBJ2-7 | TRBV18 | CASSTTGQGFYEQYF
TRBJ2-1 | TRBV7-9 | CASTRGYRAYNEQFF
TRBJ1-5 | TRBV20-1 | CSARDLQALYQPQHF
TRBJ1-1 | TRBV12-3/TRBV12-4 | CASSFLRTEAFF
TRBJ1-4 | TRBV27 | CASSFAPGQGNFRMNEKLFF
TRBJ2-2 | TRBV3-1 | CASSGSDRGNTGELFF
TRBJ1-1 | TRBV18 | CASSVTGTGGVGTEAFF
TRBJ2-7 | TRBV20-1 | CSARRRTSGVTYEQYF
TRBJ2-7 | TRBV6-1 | CASSRDKVTYEQYF
TRBJ2-2 | TRBV7-9 | CASSQWAGTGELFF
TRBJ2-1 | TRBV20-1 | CSASSSGRAGFF
TRBJ1-6 | TRBV20-1 | CSARSGPWRRSPLHF
TRBJ2-2 | TRBV19 | CASSSGRGTGELFF
TRBJ2-1 | TRBV6-2/TRBV6-3 | CASNLGQGINEQFF